These T cell receptor beta chains were read from a single sample in a study of shared clonotypes between healthy human individuals. TCRdb's copy holds only in-frame clones and misses some; the assay was immunoSEQ multiplex PCR. This table has 1.6 million or so clones, 98% appearing once. Material for sequencing was naive CD4+ T cells sorted from blood. These TCRs come from a man aged 25-40 years in good health. Both conserved end residues are part of each CDR3. D genes are given only for firm matches. Expanded clones get a size class; other rows say once, few or many, or leave the size out.

clone size,D gene,V gene,J gene,CDR3 protein,CDR3 DNA
-,TRBD1,TRBV6-6,TRBJ2-7,CASSSGQASYEQYF,TGTGCCAGCAGTTCCGGACAGGCGAGCTACGAGCAGTACTTC
-,-,TRBV9,TRBJ2-1,CASSALGNEQFF,TGTGCCAGCAGCGCCCTGGGAAATGAGCAGTTCTTC
-,TRBD2,TRBV18,TRBJ2-7,CASSPPASGSREQYF,TGTGCCAGCTCACCACCGGCTAGCGGGTCGAGGGAGCAGTACTTC
once,-,TRBV27,TRBJ2-6,CASTSRGSGAGANVLTF,TGTGCCAGCACCTCTAGAGGGTCGGGGGCTGGGGCCAACGTCCTGACTTTC
-,TRBD1,TRBV23-1,TRBJ2-3,CASRPGQINTDTQYF,TGCGCCAGCCGCCCGGGACAGATAAATACAGATACGCAGTATTTT
-,-,TRBV18,TRBJ1-4,CASSTPQGRDEKLFF,TGTGCCAGCTCAACCCCGCAGGGGCGCGATGAAAAACTGTTTTTT
-,TRBD2,TRBV4-3,TRBJ2-1,CASSQYSSGSSYNEQFF,TGCGCCAGCAGCCAATACTCTAGCGGGAGCTCCTACAATGAGCAGTTCTTC
-,TRBD1,TRBV6-8,TRBJ1-2,CASSSPGQALRTYGYTF,TGTGCCAGCAGCTCGCCGGGACAGGCACTTAGGACCTATGGCTACACCTTC
-,-,TRBV7-2,TRBJ2-1,CASSLAPGVSYNEQFF,TGTGCCAGCAGCTTAGCGCCAGGGGTCTCCTACAATGAGCAGTTCTTC
-,-,TRBV5-1,TRBJ2-7,CASSTPLLGPSYEQYF,TGCGCCAGCAGCACGCCCTTGTTGGGACCTTCCTACGAGCAGTACTTC
-,TRBD2,TRBV5-4,TRBJ2-3,CASSRLAATDTQYF,TGTGCCAGCAGCAGACTAGCGGCCACAGATACGCAGTATTTT
-,-,TRBV10-3,TRBJ2-7,CAISDSGGAPAYF,TGTGCCATCAGCGATAGTGGGGGGGCCCCCGCGTACTTC
-,TRBD2,TRBV11-2,TRBJ2-1,CASSPQGLSGIFSYNEQFF,TGTGCCAGCAGCCCCCAGGGGCTTAGCGGGATCTTCTCCTACAATGAGCAGTTCTTC
-,-,TRBV7-2,TRBJ2-1,CASSLHGSGSYNEQFF,TGTGCCAGCAGCTTACACGGGTCCGGCTCCTACAATGAGCAGTTCTTC
-,TRBD1,TRBV27,TRBJ2-5,CASSSYRGPTETQYF,TGTGCCAGCAGTTCCTACAGGGGCCCCACAGAGACCCAGTACTTC